Listed here are 31 T cell receptor beta chains from one sample, sequenced in a study of blood T cell repertoires in COVID-19. Measured with immunoSEQ multiplex PCR; TCRdb has only the in-frame clones, and not every one. This table has some 150,000 clones, 70% to 90% appearing once. The specimen was peripheral blood. The receptors were sampled from a woman aged 40 to 50 with active or convalescent COVID-19.

A few counts support this clone. This chain links TRBV5-1 with TRBJ2-7; D remains ambiguous. This CDR3 region has 12 residues. The V gene lost 1 base and the J gene lost 2 bases, with 4 bases spanning the gap. Germline V gene data show CDR1 as SGHRS and CDR2 as YFSETQ. The CDR3 here is CASSLIAYEQYF. The CDR3 DNA reads as TGCGCCAGCAGCTTGATAGCCTACGAGCAGTACTTC.

DNA of the CDR3: TGCGCCAGCAGCCAAGATCTGGGGGGTCCCCCCTACGAGCAGTACTTC. Amino acid sequence: CASSQDLGGPPYEQYF. V gene TRBV4-1 combines with J gene TRBJ2-7; maybe TRBD2 (6 bases). Germline CDR1 and CDR2: MGHRA and YSYEKL. Trimming shortened V by 0 bases and J by 2 bases, and 14 bases separated the two germline ends. The CDR3 spans 16 residues.

The chain has TRBV9 and TRBJ1-2, with D possibly being TRBD1 (5 bases). The CDR3 runs to 17 residues. Trimming left V 4 bases short and J 4 bases short, with 23 bases between. Germline V lookup: CDR1 SGDLS, CDR2 YYNGEE. CDR3 nucleotide sequence: TGTGCCAGCAGCACACACGCGGGAGGGGTTGAGACCTATGGCTACACCTTC. Residues: CASSTHAGGVETYGYTF.

This rearrangement joins TRBV7-9 to TRBJ1-3, with D perhaps matching TRBD1 (6 bases). V lost 2 bases and J lost 4, with 15 bases in between. CDR1 and CDR2 from the germline V gene are SEHNR and FQNEAQ (reference sequence). The CDR3 covers 16 residues. CDR3 coding DNA: TGTGCCAGCAGCTTATCGGGGGGCTCAGGCGGAAACACCATATATTTT. Its protein product is CASSLSGGSGGNTIYF. Complete variable domain (other parts from reference TRBV7-9 and TRBJ1-3): DTGVSQNPRHKITKRGQNVTFRCDPISEHNRLYWYRQTLGQGPEFLTYFQNEAQLEKSRLLSDRFSAERPKGSFSTLEIQRTEQGDSAMYLCASSLSGGSGGNTIYFGEGSWLTVV.

This chain uses TRBV6-1 with TRBJ1-5, with 9 bases matching TRBD1. CDR1 MNHNS and CDR2 SASEGT come from the germline V gene. This CDR3 has 16 amino acids. The J segment lost 2 bases and the V segment lost 6 bases, leaving 8 bases of the junction unmatched. Here the CDR3 reads CASRELTGGGNQPQHF. CDR3 in DNA: TGTGCCAGCAGAGAACTTACAGGGGGCGGCAATCAGCCCCAGCATTTT.

This chain links TRBV11-2 with TRBJ1-2, with D unclear. In germline, CDR1 is SGHAT, CDR2 FQNNGV. The CDR3 totals 14 residues. The germline V and J ends were trimmed by 0 bases and 5 bases, with 10 bases remaining between them. The CDR3 coding sequence is TGTGCCAGCAGCTTAGAAGAGGGCTTATATGGCTACACCTTC. Its protein product is CASSLEEGLYGYTF.

The CDR3 DNA reads TGTGCCAGCAGCTTGAGGGAGGGCACAGATACGCAGTATTTT. Translated: CASSLREGTDTQYF. The chain couples TRBV5-4 to TRBJ2-3, with a weak D call TRBD2 (6 bases). The CDR3 extends over 14 amino acids. Germline lookup yields CDR1 SGHNT and CDR2 YYREEE (reference sequence). V was clipped by 1 base and J by 1 base, with 7 bases between them.

The CDR3 DNA follows: TGCGCCAGCAGCTTGGTCAACGTGGCCCATGTGAACACTGAAGCTTTCTTT. Protein: CASSLVNVAHVNTEAFF. The genes are TRBV5-1 and TRBJ1-1, with D unclear. This CDR3 spans 17 amino acids. Germline CDR1 SGHRS, CDR2 YFSETQ. V was clipped by 0 bases and J by 0 bases, with 15 bases between them.

This rearrangement joins TRBV11-3 to TRBJ2-1; D is possibly TRBD2 (5 bases). Germline CDR1 reads SGHNT; CDR2 reads YENEEA. The CDR3 is made up of 14 amino acids. Trimming pared 5 bases from V and 7 bases from J, leaving 15 bases between. In nucleotides, the CDR3 is TGTGCCAGCAGCGAGGGTTGGGCCGGGAATGAGCAGTTCTTC. Residues: CASSEGWAGNEQFF.

The chain recombines TRBV29-1 with TRBJ1-1, with a tentative D call TRBD1 (5 bases). Germline assignment: CDR1 SQVTM and CDR2 ANQGSEA. CDR3 length: 15 amino acids. The V end was cut by 4 bases, the J end by 1 base, with 16 bases between. The CDR3 DNA is TGCAGCGTTGCCCAAGGGGCCGCCTGGAACACTGAAGCTTTCTTT. Its translation: CSVAQGAAWNTEAFF.

The chain has TRBV9 and TRBJ1-1; TRBD1 agrees at 9 bases. Germline loops: CDR1 SGDLS, CDR2 YYNGEE. The trim removed 0 bases at V and 11 bases at J, leaving 11 bases unmatched. The CDR3 consists of 15 residues. The CDR3 region is CASSVGHLGQGSAFF. CDR3 sequence (DNA): TGTGCCAGCAGCGTAGGACATTTGGGACAGGGCTCGGCTTTCTTT.

The chain has TRBV6-2 or TRBV6-3 and TRBJ1-2, with D tentatively TRBD1 (6 bases). The CDR3 contains 13 residues. V gave up 5 bases and J gave up 6 bases, with 13 bases separating them. The germline gives CDR1 MNHEY, CDR2 SVGEGT. The CDR3 protein is CASSRAGANGYTF. The DNA for the CDR3 is TGTGCCAGCAGTAGGGCGGGGGCCAATGGCTACACCTTC.

The CDR3 sequence is CASRTSGRKTQYF. DNA of the CDR3: TGTGCCAGCAGGACTAGCGGGAGGAAGACCCAGTACTTC. The genes are TRBV28 and TRBJ2-5; TRBD2 matches at 13 bases. CDR1 is MDHEN and CDR2 is SYDVKM in the germline V gene. The CDR3 extends over 13 amino acids. Unmatched junction bases numbered 1, after V lost 6 bases and J lost 6 bases.

This rearrangement joins TRBV10-3 to TRBJ2-1; 11 bases fit TRBD1. Germline V gene lookup returns CDR1 ENHRY and CDR2 SYGVKD. Losses at the gene ends were 1 base for V and 8 bases for J; bases not matched to a gene: 10. CDR3 size: 17 residues. Here the CDR3 DNA reads TGTGCCATCAGTGAGTTTACCGGGACAGGGGGGTCGGATGAGCAGTTCTTC. Protein sequence: CAISEFTGTGGSDEQFF.

This clone was counted once. The gene calls are TRBV27 and TRBJ2-2; a weak D match, TRBD2 (6 bases). CDR1 MNHEY and CDR2 SMNVEV come from the germline V gene (reference sequence). The V and J ends lost 11 bases and 1 base respectively, with 23 bases between them. This CDR3 is built from 17 residues. The chain's CDR3 is CAVRDLAVPLNTGELFF. As DNA, the CDR3 is TGTGCCGTCCGGGACTTAGCGGTTCCCCTGAACACCGGGGAGCTGTTTTTT.

This chain uses TRBV28 with TRBJ2-5; maybe TRBD1 (5 bases). With 6 bases removed from V and 1 base from J, the gap between germline ends came to 9 bases. CDR3 length equals 13 residues. CDR1 and CDR2 (germline): MDHEN, SYDVKM. The CDR3 sequence is CASRWGSQETQYF. CDR3 in DNA: TGTGCCAGCAGGTGGGGCTCCCAAGAGACCCAGTACTTC.

This chain links TRBV28 with TRBJ1-5, with TRBD1 as a possible D gene (5 bases). This CDR3 has 14 amino acids. The V end was cut by 5 bases, the J end by 3 bases, with 11 bases between. Germline CDR1 is MDHEN and CDR2 is SYDVKM. In DNA form, the CDR3 reads TGTGCCAGCAGTACGAGACAGAACAATCAGCCCCAGCATTTT. Amino acid sequence: CASSTRQNNQPQHF.

The genes are TRBV6-6 and TRBJ1-2; 9 nucleotides line up with TRBD1. Germline CDR1 reads MNHNY; CDR2 reads SVGAGI (reference sequence). V trimming: 7 bases; J trimming: 2 bases; junction bases outside the gene matches: 5. The CDR3 is 14 amino acids. The CDR3 loop is CASTGTGKNYGYTF. For the CDR3, the DNA is TGTGCCAGCACCGGGACAGGGAAAAACTATGGCTACACCTTC.

The count of this clone is one. CDR3 sequence: CASSIRSLGLQNSPLHF. In DNA, the CDR3 is TGTGCCAGTAGTATTAGGAGTCTTGGACTGCAAAATTCACCCCTCCACTTT. The chain employs TRBV19 and TRBJ1-6, with unresolved D. The CDR3 consists of 17 residues. V lost 3 bases and J lost 7, with 19 bases in between. CDR1 LNHDA and CDR2 SQIVND come from the germline V gene (reference sequence).

This rearrangement joins TRBV28 to TRBJ2-1; the D gene is possibly TRBD1 (6 bases). The CDR3 length is 16 residues. Germline V gene data show CDR1 as MDHEN and CDR2 as SYDVKM. V was shortened by 6 bases and J by 0 bases, with 15 bases between the two germline ends. The CDR3 is CASRQDRPSSYNEQFF. Here the CDR3 DNA reads TGTGCCAGCAGACAAGACAGGCCGAGCTCCTACAATGAGCAGTTCTTC.

The chain is built from TRBV28 and TRBJ1-2, with D perhaps TRBD1 (6 bases). This CDR3 spans 12 amino acids. V was trimmed by 7 bases and J by 4 bases, leaving 10 bases between them. CDR1 is MDHEN, CDR2 SYDVKM, per germline. As DNA, the CDR3 is TGTGCCAGCAAAACAGGGAGCTATGGCTACACCTTC. As protein: CASKTGSYGYTF.

The genes are TRBV15 and TRBJ1-3; 7 bases agree with TRBD1. Trimming cost V 2 bases and J 7 bases; bases outside gene matches: 5. Germline CDR1 is LNHNV and CDR2 is YYDKDF (reference sequence). The CDR3 has 14 residues. CDR3 nucleotide sequence: TGTGCCACCAGCAGACGTCAGGGGGAGAACACCATATATTTT. Protein: CATSRRQGENTIYF.

V is TRBV27 and J is TRBJ1-5; a possible D gene is TRBD1 (6 bases). Germline V gives CDR1 MNHEY, CDR2 SMNVEV (reference sequence). With 4 bases removed from V and 4 bases from J, the gap between germline ends came to 14 bases. The CDR3 has 15 residues. The CDR3 bases are TGTGCCAGCAGTTCTAACAGGGATGGGAATCAGCCCCAGCATTTT. Its protein is CASSSNRDGNQPQHF.

J is TRBJ2-7 and V is TRBV7-2, with TRBD2 identical over 15 bases. Germline values: CDR1 SGHTA, CDR2 FQGNSA. CDR3 size: 18 residues. With 2 bases clipped from V and 0 bases from J, the junction kept 5 bases outside the gene matches. As DNA, the CDR3 is TGTGCCAGCAGCTTACGCGGGACTAGCGGGAGGATCTCCTACGAGCAGTACTTC. Amino acid sequence: CASSLRGTSGRISYEQYF.

This clone was observed once. V is TRBV5-5 and J is TRBJ1-1; TRBD1 agrees at 11 bases. This CDR3 spans 17 amino acids. V lost 4 bases to trimming and J lost 7 bases; unmatched junction nucleotides: 15. The V gene's germline CDR1 is SGHKS and CDR2 YYEKEE (reference sequence). The CDR3 DNA reads TGTGCCAGCAGCCCCTTCCTTGGACAGGGGGCTCTGGTTGAAGCTTTCTTT. Translating gives CASSPFLGQGALVEAFF.

This chain uses TRBV5-1 with TRBJ1-1; D possibly corresponds to TRBD1 (6 bases). The CDR3 has 13 residues. Germline lookup yields CDR1 SGHRS and CDR2 YFSETQ. V was pared by 4 bases and J by 2 bases, with 9 bases between. The CDR3 bases are TGCGCCAGCAGCCCGGGACATAACACTGAAGCTTTCTTT. Protein: CASSPGHNTEAFF.

The chain combines TRBV6-2 or TRBV6-3 with TRBJ1-5, with no clear D. Trimming took 0 bases from V and 4 from J, leaving 7 bases between them. The CDR3 sequence is 14 residues long. Looked up from germline, CDR1 is MNHEY and CDR2 is SVGEGT. CDR3 bases: TGTGCCAGCAGTTACTCCCCAGATAATCAGCCCCAGCATTTT. Protein sequence: CASSYSPDNQPQHF.

The chain combines TRBV18 with TRBJ2-5; D is undetermined. CDR1 is KGHSH and CDR2 is LQKENI in the germline V gene. The CDR3 totals 15 residues. The V end lost 1 base, the J end lost 4 bases, and 13 bases lay between the germline ends. CDR3 sequence (DNA): TGTGCCAGCTCACCACGAATGATCAGTGGAGAGACCCAGTACTTC. It specifies CASSPRMISGETQYF.

The chain employs TRBV11-3 and TRBJ2-7; 8 nucleotides align to TRBD2. With 5 bases clipped from V and 0 bases from J, the junction kept 3 bases outside the gene matches. This CDR3 spans 14 amino acids. Germline V gene lookup returns CDR1 SGHNT and CDR2 YENEEA. CDR3 in DNA: TGTGCCAGCAGCCTAACTAGCGGCTCCTACGAGCAGTACTTC. It encodes CASSLTSGSYEQYF.

The rearrangement uses TRBV5-1 and TRBJ2-7; TRBD2 matches 8 bases. Looked up from germline, CDR1 is SGHRS and CDR2 is YFSETQ. Trimming removed 7 bases from V and 2 bases from J; junction bases left unmatched: 11. The CDR3 extends over 15 amino acids. In DNA, the CDR3 is TGCGCCAGCCTCCCGGGCGGGGGGACCACCTACGAGCAGTACTTC. Encoded protein: CASLPGGGTTYEQYF.

CDR3 residues: CASKRFTGELFF. The CDR3 coding sequence is TGTGCCAGCAAGAGGTTCACCGGGGAGCTGTTTTTT. V usage is TRBV2 and J usage is TRBJ2-2, with D uncertain. Germline assignment: CDR1 SNHLY and CDR2 FYNNEI. The V end lost 7 bases, the J end lost 4 bases, and 7 bases lay between the germline ends. The CDR3 contains 12 residues.